These 17 T cell receptor beta chains were sequenced from one sample in a study of blood T cell repertoires in COVID-19. Using immunoSEQ multiplex PCR, the repertoire was profiled, and TCRdb retains in-frame clones only, with some absent. The sample records about 210,000 clones, around 80% being singletons. Specimen: PBMCs or T cells enriched from blood (not recorded which). These receptors all stem from a man aged 30-40 years with acute COVID-19.

J is TRBJ1-5 and V is TRBV24-1; tentatively, D is TRBD1 (6 bases). This CDR3 spans 16 amino acids. Germline CDR1 KGHDR, CDR2 SFDVKD. V was clipped by 4 bases and J by 2 bases, with 14 bases between them. The CDR3 sequence is CATSDRGGGGNQPQHF. CDR3 coding DNA: TGTGCCACCAGTGACCGTGGGGGGGGCGGCAATCAGCCCCAGCATTTT.

V is TRBV2 and J is TRBJ1-2; D is possibly TRBD1 (5 bases). The CDR3 spans 14 residues. Germline CDR1 is SNHLY and CDR2 is FYNNEI. Trimming pared 2 bases from V and 8 bases from J, leaving 15 bases between. The CDR3 spells CASSERGAGMGYTF. In DNA, the CDR3 is TGTGCCAGCAGTGAAAGGGGAGCGGGGATGGGCTACACCTTC.

This chain uses TRBV19 with TRBJ1-2; D might be TRBD1 (6 bases). This CDR3 is 14 amino acids long. V lost 3 bases and J lost 3, with 11 bases in between. The germline CDR1 and CDR2 sequences are LNHDA and SQIVND (reference sequence). CDR3 sequence: CASSMLGGDYGYTF. The CDR3 DNA sequence: TGTGCCAGTAGTATGCTAGGGGGTGACTATGGCTACACCTTC.

The CDR3: CASSSRGTVNTGELFF. The CDR3 bases are TGTGCCAGCAGCTCGAGGGGGACGGTGAACACCGGGGAGCTGTTTTTT. This sequence joins TRBV9 and TRBJ2-2, with a possible D match to TRBD1 (6 bases). The V end lost 4 bases, the J end lost 1 base, and 14 bases lay between the germline ends. The CDR3 is made up of 16 amino acids. CDR1 and CDR2 from the germline V gene are SGDLS and YYNGEE.

The rearrangement links TRBV27 to TRBJ1-5; D unclear. V lost 6 bases and J 5 bases, leaving 11 bases between the germline ends. From germline, CDR1 is MNHEY and CDR2 SMNVEV (reference sequence). This CDR3 spans 13 amino acids. CDR3 in DNA: TGTGCCAGCAGGTATGCGGGGTATCAGCCCCAGCATTTT. Encoded protein: CASRYAGYQPQHF.

V gene TRBV15 combines with J gene TRBJ2-7; a weak D match, TRBD1 (6 bases). Trimming left V 0 bases short and J 2 bases short, with 14 bases between. The CDR3 is 16 residues long. Germline CDR1 and CDR2: LNHNV and YYDKDF (reference sequence). CDR3 protein: CATSRDQGLSAYEQYF. The CDR3 DNA is TGTGCCACCAGCAGAGATCAGGGGTTGTCGGCCTACGAGCAGTACTTC. Variable domain in full (rest from reference TRBV15 and TRBJ2-7): DAMVIQNPRYQVTQFGKPVTLSCSQTLNHNVMYWYQQKSSQAPKLLFHYYDKDFNNEADTPDNFQSRRPNTSFCFLDIRSPGLGDTAMYLCATSRDQGLSAYEQYFGPGTRLTVT.

A single count supports this clone. This rearrangement joins TRBV27 to TRBJ1-5, with unresolved D. This CDR3 is built from 15 residues. Trimming pared 6 bases from V and 0 bases from J, leaving 12 bases between. Germline assignment: CDR1 MNHEY and CDR2 SMNVEV (reference sequence). CDR3 loop: CASSQAGFSNQPQHF. CDR3 coding DNA: TGTGCCAGCAGCCAAGCGGGGTTTAGCAATCAGCCCCAGCATTTT.

This clone came up a few times. The chain combines TRBV3-1 (or the pseudogene TRBV3-2) with TRBJ1-5; 8 bases map to TRBD1. CDR3 size: 15 residues. Germline CDR1 LGHDT, CDR2 YNNKEL (reference sequence). Trimming took 4 bases from V and 2 from J; bases not matched to a gene: 4. The CDR3 DNA reads as TGTGCCAGCAGCCTGTCGACAGGGGGCAATCAGCCCCAGCATTTT. It yields the protein CASSLSTGGNQPQHF.

The rearrangement links TRBV6-5 to TRBJ1-5, with a tentative D call TRBD1 (5 bases). The V gene lost 4 bases and the J gene lost 1 base, with 11 bases spanning the gap. The CDR3 totals 15 residues. Germline values: CDR1 MNHEY, CDR2 SVGAGI. The CDR3 nucleotides read TGTGCCAGCAGTTTAAGTAAGGGGAGCAATCAGCCCCAGCATTTT. It codes for CASSLSKGSNQPQHF.

The chain combines TRBV3-1 (or the pseudogene TRBV3-2) with TRBJ1-5; D not resolved. Trimming shortened V by 2 bases and J by 2 bases, and 7 bases separated the two germline ends. From germline, CDR1 is LGHDT and CDR2 YNNKEL (reference sequence). The CDR3 is 14 amino acids. The CDR3 loop reads CASSQFGGNQPQHF. The CDR3 DNA reads TGTGCCAGCAGCCAATTCGGTGGCAATCAGCCCCAGCATTTT.

The chain couples TRBV5-4 to TRBJ1-6; 10 nucleotides line up with TRBD1. The V gene's germline CDR1 is SGHNT and CDR2 YYREEE (reference sequence). Trimming removed 4 bases from V and 7 bases from J; junction bases left unmatched: 5. The CDR3 runs to 15 residues. The CDR3 DNA reads as TGTGCCAGCAGCCCAGGACAGGGGGGGAATTCACCCCTCCACTTT. Protein sequence: CASSPGQGGNSPLHF.

In this sample, this clone turned up once. The chain joins TRBV5-5 to TRBJ1-1, with D possibly TRBD1 on 6 matching bases. This CDR3 is built from 15 residues. The V end was cut by 1 base, the J end by 1 base, with 11 bases between. Germline loops: CDR1 SGHKS, CDR2 YYEKEE (reference sequence). The CDR3 nucleotides read TGTGCCAGCAGCTTGTTCAGGGGCGGGAACACTGAAGCTTTCTTT. Amino acids: CASSLFRGGNTEAFF.

The table lists this clone with a few counts. V is TRBV4-1 and J is TRBJ1-4, with 8 bases identical to TRBD1. The germline V gene encodes CDR1 MGHRA and CDR2 YSYEKL. CDR3 length: 14 amino acids. V was clipped by 6 bases and J by 1 base; unmatched bases: 1. CDR3 bases: TGCGCCAGCAGGGACAGGGAAACTAATGAAAAACTGTTTTTT. Its protein product is CASRDRETNEKLFF.

This chain joins TRBV6-5 and TRBJ1-6; D is possibly TRBD1 (5 bases). V was trimmed by 6 bases and J by 7 bases, leaving 16 bases between them. Germline V lookup: CDR1 MNHEY, CDR2 SVGAGI. The CDR3 has 15 amino acids. The CDR3 region has the DNA TGTGCCAGCAGCGCCATTGAGACAGCGAATTCACCCCTCCACTTT. Encoded protein: CASSAIETANSPLHF.

The genes are TRBV2 and TRBJ1-4; the D gene is possibly TRBD1 (5 bases). Per the germline V gene, CDR1 is SNHLY and CDR2 is FYNNEI. Trimming cost V 6 bases and J 7 bases, with 12 bases left between them. CDR3 length: 13 amino acids. Written as DNA, the CDR3 is TGTGCCAGCAGCAGGGACTTCGGTGAAAAACTGTTTTTT. Translation gives CASSRDFGEKLFF.

This rearrangement joins TRBV3-1 (or the pseudogene TRBV3-2) to TRBJ2-1; 9 bases are a match to TRBD2. This CDR3 region has 15 residues. Germline V gene lookup returns CDR1 LGHDT and CDR2 YNNKEL (reference sequence). The ends lost 1 base at V and 8 bases at J; junction bases unmatched: 6. The CDR3 nucleotides are TGTGCCAGCAGCCAAGGCGGGGGGGCTATGCATGAGCAGTTCTTC. Translated: CASSQGGGAMHEQFF.

V usage is TRBV9 and J usage is TRBJ2-7; 7 bases align to TRBD2. Per the germline V gene, CDR1 is SGDLS and CDR2 is YYNGEE. The trim removed 6 bases at V and 5 bases at J, leaving 5 bases unmatched. CDR3 length: 12 residues. CDR3 protein: CASTAGEDEQYF. The CDR3 DNA reads as TGTGCCAGCACCGCGGGGGAAGACGAGCAGTACTTC. Looking up the rest from reference TRBV9 and TRBJ2-7 gives the full variable domain: DSGVTQTPKHLITATGQRVTLRCSPRSGDLSVYWYQQSLDQGLQFLIQYYNGEERAKGNILERFSAQQFPDLHSELNLSSLELGDSALYFCASTAGEDEQYFGPGTRLTVT.